These T cell receptor beta chains were read from a single sample in a study of Ad26.COV2.S vaccination and SARS-CoV-2 variants. Profiled with immunoSEQ multiplex PCR; TCRdb holds only in-frame clones, not every one. The sample lists under 250,000 clones, roughly 85% occurring once. This specimen consisted of peripheral blood, obtained in a trial of Ad26.COV2.S vaccine versus placebo. The receptors stem from a person between 18 and 65 years old who received the Ad26.COV2.S COVID-19 vaccine or a placebo. Each CDR3 is given with its conserved first and last residue. A D gene is named only where the DNA matches it firmly. Where a row states a size, it is once, few, many or the class of an expanded clone; other rows omit it.

TRBJ1-1 | TRBV7-3 | TRBD1 | NA | TGTGCCAGCAGCTCCTCAGTACAGGGGGCGCGAGACACTGAAGCTTTCTTT | CASSSSVQGARDTEAFF
TRBJ2-7 | TRBV6-5 | NA | NA | TGTGCCAGCAGTTACTCGAGGCAGATCTACGAGCAGTACTTC | CASSYSRQIYEQYF
TRBJ1-1 | TRBV15 | NA | NA | TGTGCCACCAGCTTCTCCGGGAATAGGGCTTTCTTT | CATSFSGNRAFF
TRBJ1-1 | TRBV27 | NA | NA | TGTGCCAGCAGTCCGCGGAGGGTGACAACTGAAGCTTTCTTT | CASSPRRVTTEAFF
TRBJ1-5 | TRBV28 | NA | NA | TGTGCCAGCAGTTTAGGCAGGAGCAATCAGCCCCAGCATTTT | CASSLGRSNQPQHF
TRBJ2-6 | TRBV10-3 | NA | NA | TGTGCCACCGGGACCGCTCCTGGGGCCAACGTCCTGACTTTC | CATGTAPGANVLTF
TRBJ2-7 | TRBV4-2 | TRBD2 | NA | TGTGCCAGCAGCCAAGAACTAGCGGAGGACCTCTACGAGCAGTACTTC | CASSQELAEDLYEQYF
TRBJ2-1 | TRBV10-3 | NA | NA | TGTGCCATCAGTGAGCCCGGGGACTCCTACAATGAGCAGTTCTTC | CAISEPGDSYNEQFF
TRBJ1-5 | TRBV7-2 | NA | few | TGTGCCAGCAGCTTACTTGAGGGGATCAGGCAGCCCCAGCATTTT | CASSLLEGIRQPQHF
TRBJ2-2 | TRBV6-2/TRBV6-3 | NA | few | TGTGCCAGCAGTTCCCCTGGACTGGGACGGTGGGGCGGGGAGCTGTTTTTT | CASSSPGLGRWGGELFF
TRBJ2-3 | TRBV7-2 | NA | NA | TGTGCCAGCAGCCTGACTAGATTGGATACGCAGTATTTT | CASSLTRLDTQYF